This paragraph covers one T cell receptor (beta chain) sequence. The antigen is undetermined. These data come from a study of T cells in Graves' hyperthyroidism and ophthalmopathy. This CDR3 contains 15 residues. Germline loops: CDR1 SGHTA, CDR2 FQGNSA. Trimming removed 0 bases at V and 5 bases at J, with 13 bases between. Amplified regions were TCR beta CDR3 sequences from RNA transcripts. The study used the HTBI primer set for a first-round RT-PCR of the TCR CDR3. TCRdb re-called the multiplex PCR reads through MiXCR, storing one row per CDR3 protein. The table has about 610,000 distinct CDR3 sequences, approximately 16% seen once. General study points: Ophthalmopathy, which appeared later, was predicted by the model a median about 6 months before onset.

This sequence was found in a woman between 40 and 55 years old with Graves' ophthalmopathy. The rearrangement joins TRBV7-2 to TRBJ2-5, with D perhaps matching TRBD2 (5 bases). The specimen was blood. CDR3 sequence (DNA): TGTGCCAGCAGCTTAGCGCTCGGGGTAGGGGAGACCCAGTACTTC. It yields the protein CASSLALGVGETQYF.